The subject of this entry is one T cell receptor (beta chain). Original handling: Nucleated cell counts were estimated from reference gene primer amplification. The data were produced by immunoSEQ multiplex PCR, yet TCRdb's version contains in-frame clones alone and is incomplete. V, J and clone size were drawn from that table, and D and trimming were deduced from the DNA. The sample lists around 40,000 clones, more than 90% occurring once. These data come from a study of blood T cell repertoires in COVID-19. In the study overall: The United States, Italy and Spain were the sources of the acute and convalescent COVID-19 samples. In each case, the material was cDNA or gDNA derived from T cells, B-cell-depleted T cells, or PBMCs.

The V gene lost 7 bases and the J gene lost 2 bases, with 13 bases spanning the gap. This CDR3 comprises 15 residues. The clonotype was recovered from a woman of 80 years or more with acute or convalescent COVID-19. The chain has TRBV5-3 and TRBJ1-6; D gene uncertain. TRBV5-3 counts as an open reading frame of uncertain function. The sample was peripheral blood. CDR3 region: CARRLPRTYNSPLHF. The CDR3 region has the DNA TGTGCCAGACGACTGCCGAGAACCTATAATTCACCCCTCCACTTT.